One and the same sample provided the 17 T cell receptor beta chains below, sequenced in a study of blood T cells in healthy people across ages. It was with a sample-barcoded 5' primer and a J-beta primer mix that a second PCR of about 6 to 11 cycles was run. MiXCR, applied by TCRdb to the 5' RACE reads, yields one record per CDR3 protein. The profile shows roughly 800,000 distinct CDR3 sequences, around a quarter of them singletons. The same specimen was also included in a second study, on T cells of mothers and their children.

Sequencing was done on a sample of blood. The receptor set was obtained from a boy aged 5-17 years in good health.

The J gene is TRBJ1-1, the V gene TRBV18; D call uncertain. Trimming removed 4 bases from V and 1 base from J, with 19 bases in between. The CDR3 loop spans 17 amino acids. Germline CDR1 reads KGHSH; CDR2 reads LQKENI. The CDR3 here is CASSRREGWQTNTEAFF. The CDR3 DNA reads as TGTGCCAGCTCACGCCGGGAAGGGTGGCAGACGAACACTGAAGCTTTCTTT.

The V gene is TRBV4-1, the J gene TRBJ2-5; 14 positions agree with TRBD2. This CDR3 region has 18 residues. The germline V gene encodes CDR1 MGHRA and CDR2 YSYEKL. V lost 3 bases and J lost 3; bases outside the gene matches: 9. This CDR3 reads CASSHATGTSGGEETQYF. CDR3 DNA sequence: TGCGCCAGCAGCCACGCAACCGGGACTAGCGGGGGTGAAGAGACCCAGTACTTC.

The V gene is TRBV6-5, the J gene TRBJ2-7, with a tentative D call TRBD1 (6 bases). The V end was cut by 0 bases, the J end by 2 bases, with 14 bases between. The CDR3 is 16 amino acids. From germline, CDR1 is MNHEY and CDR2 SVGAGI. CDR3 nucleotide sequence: TGTGCCAGCAGTTACTCGGGCTCTGGGGACACCTACGAGCAGTACTTC. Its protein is CASSYSGSGDTYEQYF.

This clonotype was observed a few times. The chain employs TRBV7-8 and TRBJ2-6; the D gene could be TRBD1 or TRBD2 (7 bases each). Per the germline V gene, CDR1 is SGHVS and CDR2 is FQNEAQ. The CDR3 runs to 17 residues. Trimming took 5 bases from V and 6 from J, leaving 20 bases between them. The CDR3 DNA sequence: TGTGCCAGCAGCCTCCCCGCAGGGGGGGCGGCGGCCAACGTCCTGACTTTC. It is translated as CASSLPAGGAAANVLTF.

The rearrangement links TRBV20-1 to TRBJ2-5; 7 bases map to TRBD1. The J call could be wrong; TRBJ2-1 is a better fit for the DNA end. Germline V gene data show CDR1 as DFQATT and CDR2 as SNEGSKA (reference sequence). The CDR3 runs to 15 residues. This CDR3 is CSARARQGAYNEQFF. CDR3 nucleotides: TGCAGTGCTAGGGCCCGACAGGGCGCCTACAATGAGCAGTTCTTC.

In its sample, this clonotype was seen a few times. CDR3 in amino acids: CASSHVLTDGTDTQYF. For the CDR3, the DNA is TGTGCCAGCAGCCACGTACTAACGGACGGCACAGATACGCAGTATTTT. J is TRBJ2-3 and V is TRBV3-1; D remains unclear. In germline, CDR1 is LGHDT, CDR2 YNNKEL (reference sequence). The V and J ends lost 3 bases and 1 base respectively, with 14 bases between them. There are 16 residues in the CDR3.

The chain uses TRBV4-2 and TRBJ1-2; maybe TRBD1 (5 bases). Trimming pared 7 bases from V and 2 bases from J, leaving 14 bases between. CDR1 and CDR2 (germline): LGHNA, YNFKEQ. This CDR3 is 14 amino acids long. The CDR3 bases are TGTGCCAGCACCCCTCGAGGGGAAAACTATGGCTACACCTTC. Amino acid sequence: CASTPRGENYGYTF.

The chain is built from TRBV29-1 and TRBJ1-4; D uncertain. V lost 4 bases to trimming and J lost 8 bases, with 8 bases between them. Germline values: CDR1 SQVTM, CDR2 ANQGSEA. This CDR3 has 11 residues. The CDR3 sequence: CSVGALEKLFF. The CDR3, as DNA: TGCAGCGTTGGGGCTCTAGAAAAACTGTTTTTT.

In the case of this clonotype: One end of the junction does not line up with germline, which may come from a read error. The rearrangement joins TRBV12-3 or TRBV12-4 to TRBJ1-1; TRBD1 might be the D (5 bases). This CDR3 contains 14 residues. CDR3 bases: TGTGCCAGCAGTCCCCAGGGACGGAACACTGAAGTTTTCTTT. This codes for CASSPQGRNTEVFF.

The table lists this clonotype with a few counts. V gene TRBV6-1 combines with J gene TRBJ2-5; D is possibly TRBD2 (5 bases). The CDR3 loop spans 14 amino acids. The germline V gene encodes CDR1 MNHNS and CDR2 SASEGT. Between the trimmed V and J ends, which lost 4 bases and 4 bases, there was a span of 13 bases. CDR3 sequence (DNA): TGTGCCAGCAGTGTTCCCGAGGGTCTAGAGACCCAGTACTTC. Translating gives CASSVPEGLETQYF.

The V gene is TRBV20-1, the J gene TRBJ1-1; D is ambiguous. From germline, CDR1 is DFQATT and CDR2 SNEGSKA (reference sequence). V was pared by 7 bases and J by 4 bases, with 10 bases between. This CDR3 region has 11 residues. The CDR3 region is CSVRLFTEAFF. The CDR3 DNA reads TGCAGTGTCAGGCTATTCACTGAAGCTTTCTTT.

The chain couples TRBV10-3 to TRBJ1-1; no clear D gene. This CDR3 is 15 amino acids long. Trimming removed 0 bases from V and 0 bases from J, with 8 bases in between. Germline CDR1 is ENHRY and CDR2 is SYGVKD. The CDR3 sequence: CAISESGSMNTEAFF. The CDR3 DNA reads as TGTGCCATCAGTGAGTCTGGAAGCATGAACACTGAAGCTTTCTTT.

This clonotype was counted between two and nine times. The CDR3 here is CASSSSGHQETQYF. CDR3 nucleotide sequence: TGTGCCAGCAGCTCCTCGGGCCATCAAGAGACCCAGTACTTC. The chain combines TRBV5-4 with TRBJ2-5; D unresolved. The CDR3 length is 14 residues. The germline V gene encodes CDR1 SGHNT and CDR2 YYREEE (reference sequence). V was clipped by 3 bases and J by 2 bases, with 11 bases between them. Full variable domain (remainder filled in from reference TRBV5-4 and TRBJ2-5): ETGVTQSPTHLIKTRGQQVTLRCSSQSGHNTVSWYQQALGQGPQFIFQYYREEENGRGNFPPRFSGLQFPNYSSELNVNALELDDSALYLCASSSSGHQETQYFGPGTRLLVL.

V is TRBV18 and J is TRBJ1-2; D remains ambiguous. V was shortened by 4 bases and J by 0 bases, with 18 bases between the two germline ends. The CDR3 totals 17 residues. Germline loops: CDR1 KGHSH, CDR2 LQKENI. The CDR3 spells CASSRVQGAHPNYGYTF. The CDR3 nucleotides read TGTGCCAGCTCACGCGTCCAAGGTGCACACCCTAACTATGGCTACACCTTC.

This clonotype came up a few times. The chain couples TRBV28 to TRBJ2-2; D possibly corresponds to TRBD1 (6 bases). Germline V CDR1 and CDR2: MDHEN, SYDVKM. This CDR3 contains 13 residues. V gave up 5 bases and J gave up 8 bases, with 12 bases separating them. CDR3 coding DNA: TGTGCCAGCAGTCTAATCGGACAGGGGGAGCTGTTTTTT. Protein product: CASSLIGQGELFF.

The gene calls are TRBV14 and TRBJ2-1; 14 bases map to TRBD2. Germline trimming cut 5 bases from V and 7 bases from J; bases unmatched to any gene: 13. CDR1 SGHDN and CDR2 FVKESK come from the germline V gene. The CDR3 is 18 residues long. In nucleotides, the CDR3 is TGTGCCAGCAGCAACCGAGCCGGGACTAGCGGGGGAAGAAATGAGCAGTTCTTC. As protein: CASSNRAGTSGGRNEQFF. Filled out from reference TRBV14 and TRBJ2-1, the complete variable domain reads EAGVTQFPSHSVIEKGQTVTLRCDPISGHDNLYWYRRVMGKEIKFLLHFVKESKQDESGMPNNRFLAERTGGTYSTLKVQPAELEDSGVYFCASSNRAGTSGGRNEQFFGPGTRLTVL.

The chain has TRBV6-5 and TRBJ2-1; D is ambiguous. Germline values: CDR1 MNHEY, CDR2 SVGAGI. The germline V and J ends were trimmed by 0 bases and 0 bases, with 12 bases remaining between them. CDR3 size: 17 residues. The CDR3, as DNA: TGTGCCAGCAGTTACTCGAAGGGCCGATACTCCTACAATGAGCAGTTCTTC. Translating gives CASSYSKGRYSYNEQFF.